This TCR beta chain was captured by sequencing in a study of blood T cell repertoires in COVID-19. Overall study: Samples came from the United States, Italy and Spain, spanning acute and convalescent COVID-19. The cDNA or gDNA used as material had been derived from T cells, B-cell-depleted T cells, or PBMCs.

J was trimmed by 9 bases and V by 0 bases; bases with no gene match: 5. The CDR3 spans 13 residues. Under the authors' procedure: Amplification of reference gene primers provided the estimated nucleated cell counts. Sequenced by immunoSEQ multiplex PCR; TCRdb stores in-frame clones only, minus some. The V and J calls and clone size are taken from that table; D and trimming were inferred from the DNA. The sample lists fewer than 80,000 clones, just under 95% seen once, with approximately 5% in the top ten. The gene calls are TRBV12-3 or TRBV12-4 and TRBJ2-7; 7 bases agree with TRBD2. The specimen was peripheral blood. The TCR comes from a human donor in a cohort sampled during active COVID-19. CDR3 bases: TGTGCCAGCAGTTTAGCGGGAGGGCCAGGGCAGTACTTC. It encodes CASSLAGGPGQYF.